The 24 T cell receptor beta chains below were found in one sample sequenced in a study of blood T cell repertoires in COVID-19. The data were produced by immunoSEQ multiplex PCR, yet TCRdb's version contains in-frame clones alone and is incomplete. The sample records about 250,000 clones, around 83% being singletons. Input material: peripheral blood. The receptors were gathered from a woman aged 35 to 49 who had recovered from COVID-19.

This chain connects TRBV30 to TRBJ1-3; D might be TRBD1 (5 bases). This CDR3 region has 15 residues. With 4 bases removed from V and 4 bases from J, the gap between germline ends came to 17 bases. Looked up from germline, CDR1 is GTSNPN and CDR2 is SVGIG (reference sequence). The CDR3 protein is CAWTRHRYLGNTIYF. The CDR3 DNA reads as TGTGCCTGGACACGACACAGGTATCTAGGAAACACCATATATTTT.

This chain links TRBV4-1 with TRBJ1-2, with D unresolved. Germline V gene data show CDR1 as MGHRA and CDR2 as YSYEKL. V was trimmed by 3 bases and J by 2 bases, leaving 7 bases between them. The CDR3 contains 13 residues. CDR3 region: CASSQSVNYGYTF. The CDR3 DNA is TGCGCCAGCAGCCAGAGTGTAAACTATGGCTACACCTTC.

This clone was detected once. The chain combines TRBV6-5 with TRBJ2-1; 8 nucleotides align to TRBD2. Germline values: CDR1 MNHEY, CDR2 SVGAGI. The CDR3 has 15 residues. The junction had 8 bases not matched to a gene; V was cut back by 10 bases and J by 0 bases. The CDR3 loop is CATRAGVGSYNEQFF. The CDR3 bases are TGTGCCACCAGAGCGGGGGTGGGCTCCTACAATGAGCAGTTCTTC.

This clone occurred once. V gene TRBV24-1 combines with J gene TRBJ1-5; perhaps TRBD1 as D (5 bases). This CDR3 is built from 9 residues. The V gene lost 12 bases and the J gene lost 9 bases, with 8 bases spanning the gap. From germline, CDR1 is KGHDR and CDR2 SFDVKD. CDR3 sequence reads: CASGGPQHF. CDR3 nucleotides: TGTGCCTCGGGGGGGCCCCAGCATTTT.

This sequence joins TRBV5-8 and TRBJ1-2; no clear D gene. Germline V gene data show CDR1 as SGHTS and CDR2 as YDEGEE. CDR3 size: 12 residues. V gave up 5 bases and J gave up 1 base, with 6 bases separating them. The CDR3 here is CASSSDNYGYTF. The CDR3 DNA sequence: TGTGCCAGCAGTAGCGATAACTATGGCTACACCTTC.

The chain has TRBV29-1 and TRBJ2-1; 7 bases line up with TRBD1. From germline, CDR1 is SQVTM and CDR2 ANQGSEA. The V and J ends lost 3 bases and 5 bases, in that order; junction bases with no gene match: 10. There are 15 residues in the CDR3. The CDR3 DNA reads TGCAGCGTTGAGACCTCGGGACAGTATAACAATGAGCAGTTCTTC. Protein: CSVETSGQYNNEQFF.

V is TRBV20-1 and J is TRBJ2-2, with 7 bases matching TRBD1. V dropped 3 bases and J dropped 6; count of bases not matched to a gene: 1. Germline CDR1 DFQATT, CDR2 SNEGSKA (reference sequence). This CDR3 is built from 12 residues. CDR3 loop: CSASQGAGELFF. The CDR3 DNA reads TGCAGTGCTAGTCAGGGGGCCGGGGAGCTGTTTTTT.

The chain is built from TRBV6-1 and TRBJ2-2; D unclear. V lost 0 bases, J lost 3 bases, and 8 bases lay in between. CDR3 length: 15 residues. Germline CDR1 MNHNS, CDR2 SASEGT. The CDR3 protein is CASSEAELYTGELFF. CDR3 sequence (DNA): TGTGCCAGCAGTGAAGCCGAACTATACACCGGGGAGCTGTTTTTT.

This chain joins TRBV19 and TRBJ2-1; 9 bases are a match to TRBD2. The germline CDR1 and CDR2 sequences are LNHDA and SQIVND (reference sequence). The CDR3 extends over 16 amino acids. V was clipped by 3 bases and J by 1 base; unmatched bases: 4. The CDR3 DNA reads TGTGCCAGTAGTATGGGGCGGGGGGGATCCTACAATGAGCAGTTCTTC. Protein: CASSMGRGGSYNEQFF. The whole variable domain, remainder taken from reference TRBV19 and TRBJ2-1, is DGGITQSPKYLFRKEGQNVTLSCEQNLNHDAMYWYRQDPGQGLRLIYYSQIVNDFQKGDIAEGYSVSREKKESFPLTVTSAQKNPTAFYLCASSMGRGGSYNEQFFGPGTRLTVL.

The chain combines TRBV19 with TRBJ1-5; TRBD1 matches 12 bases. This CDR3 comprises 16 residues. CDR1 is LNHDA and CDR2 is SQIVND in the germline V gene (reference sequence). Trimming removed 4 bases from V and 3 bases from J; junction bases left unmatched: 4. CDR3 sequence reads: CASSTRDRGLNQPQHF. The CDR3 DNA follows: TGTGCCAGTAGTACCCGGGACAGGGGGCTCAATCAGCCCCAGCATTTT.

The V and J genes are TRBV14 and TRBJ1-1, with D perhaps matching TRBD1 (5 bases). Trimming stripped 0 bases from V and 5 bases from J, with 19 bases between. The CDR3 length is 17 residues. Germline CDR1 reads SGHDN; CDR2 reads FVKESK. The CDR3 DNA is TGTGCCAGCAGCCAAGATTGGGGCAGGCCCATTTGGACTGAAGCTTTCTTT. Its protein product is CASSQDWGRPIWTEAFF.

J is TRBJ2-2 and V is TRBV12-5; D may be TRBD2 (7 bases). The V end was cut by 2 bases, the J end by 6 bases, with 19 bases between. Looked up from germline, CDR1 is LGHNT and CDR2 is FRNRAP. This CDR3 has 17 residues. The CDR3 DNA follows: TGTGCTAGTGGTTTGATATCGGGGGGCATAATATCCGGGGAGCTGTTTTTT. As protein: CASGLISGGIISGELFF.

The V call is TRBV4-1, the J call TRBJ2-7, with 9 bases matching TRBD1. V lost 4 bases and J lost 6; bases outside the gene matches: 10. CDR3 length equals 15 residues. CDR1 is MGHRA, CDR2 YSYEKL, per germline. The CDR3 bases are TGCGCCAGCAGCCGGATGGGACAGGGAGGTTCCGAGCAGTACTTC. It codes for CASSRMGQGGSEQYF.

V usage is TRBV2 and J usage is TRBJ2-3; TRBD2 might be the D (6 bases). V was clipped by 5 bases and J by 2 bases, with 11 bases between them. Per the germline V gene, CDR1 is SNHLY and CDR2 is FYNNEI. The CDR3 is 14 amino acids. CDR3 DNA sequence: TGTGCCAGCAGTTTTAGCGGATTCACAGATACGCAGTATTTT. Its protein product is CASSFSGFTDTQYF.

The chain combines TRBV2 with TRBJ2-7; no clear D. The CDR3 is made up of 14 amino acids. The V end lost 2 bases, the J end lost 2 bases, and 10 bases lay between the germline ends. Germline-derived CDR1 and CDR2 are SNHLY and FYNNEI. CDR3 in DNA: TGTGCCAGCAGTGAACCTTCCCTACCCTACGAGCAGTACTTC. Translating it yields CASSEPSLPYEQYF.

With respect to this clone: This specimen includes other DNA sequences encoding the same CDR3. The chain employs TRBV27 and TRBJ1-2, with TRBD1 identical over 7 bases. Germline V gene data show CDR1 as MNHEY and CDR2 as SMNVEV (reference sequence). This CDR3 region has 13 residues. Trimming took 3 bases from V and 4 from J; bases not matched to a gene: 2. The CDR3 sequence: CASSLGQSYGYTF. The CDR3 DNA sequence: TGTGCCAGCAGTTTGGGACAGAGCTATGGCTACACCTTC.

Regarding this clone: The same CDR3 arises from other DNA sequences in this sample as well. This chain uses TRBV30 with TRBJ1-5; no definite D call. Germline CDR1 is GTSNPN and CDR2 is SVGIG (reference sequence). The CDR3 runs to 13 residues. V lost 2 bases to trimming and J lost 5 bases, with 10 bases between them. CDR3 bases: TGTGCCTGGAGTCCCCGGGAAGATCAGCCCCAGCATTTT. Its translation: CAWSPREDQPQHF.

Comment on this clone: Other DNA variants within this sample encode the same CDR3. This rearrangement joins TRBV5-1 to TRBJ2-6; perhaps TRBD1 as D (6 bases). The CDR3 length is 16 residues. Germline CDR1 and CDR2: SGHRS and YFSETQ. V lost 1 base to trimming and J lost 1 base, with 9 bases between them. The CDR3 nucleotides read TGCGCCAGCAGCTTGACTGGGACATCTGGGGCCAACGTCCTGACTTTC. Its translation: CASSLTGTSGANVLTF.

The gene calls are TRBV5-6 and TRBJ1-5, with TRBD1 identical over 7 bases. CDR1 and CDR2 (germline): SGHDT, YYEEEE. This CDR3 region has 13 residues. The trim removed 4 bases at V and 6 bases at J, leaving 4 bases unmatched. The CDR3 reads CASSRDSSQPQHF. The CDR3 nucleotides are TGTGCCAGCAGCAGGGACAGCTCTCAGCCCCAGCATTTT.

The rearrangement links TRBV18 to TRBJ1-1; 10 positions agree with TRBD1. Germline CDR1 KGHSH, CDR2 LQKENI. V lost 6 bases and J lost 1; bases outside the gene matches: 14. This CDR3 spans 18 amino acids. The CDR3 sequence is CASSPPGQGPVPNTEAFF. CDR3 bases: TGTGCCAGCTCGCCCCCGGGACAGGGGCCTGTTCCGAACACTGAAGCTTTCTTT. The whole variable domain, remainder taken from reference TRBV18 and TRBJ1-1, is NAGVMQNPRHLVRRRGQEARLRCSPMKGHSHVYWYRQLPEEGLKFMVYLQKENIIDESGMPKERFSAEFPKEGPSILRIQQVVRGDSAAYFCASSPPGQGPVPNTEAFFGQGTRLTVV.

This clone was detected only once. The J gene is TRBJ1-1, the V gene TRBV9, with no clear D. This CDR3 region has 15 residues. Trimming pared 0 bases from V and 3 bases from J, leaving 12 bases between. Germline V gene lookup returns CDR1 SGDLS and CDR2 YYNGEE. The CDR3 here is CASSVDGREDTEAFF. CDR3 DNA sequence: TGTGCCAGCAGCGTAGACGGCCGGGAGGACACTGAAGCTTTCTTT.

The sample holds a few counts of this clone. The chain is built from TRBV28 and TRBJ2-7; TRBD1 agrees at 10 bases. This CDR3 has 13 residues. With V trimmed by 4 bases and J by 4 bases, 1 base remained unmatched. CDR1 is MDHEN, CDR2 SYDVKM, per germline. The CDR3 spells CASSWDRGYEQYF. The CDR3 bases are TGTGCCAGCAGTTGGGACAGGGGTTACGAGCAGTACTTC.

The chain carries TRBV5-5 and TRBJ1-5, with 8 bases fitting TRBD1. Germline V gene data show CDR1 as SGHKS and CDR2 as YYEKEE (reference sequence). This CDR3 spans 14 amino acids. J gave up 6 bases and V 0 bases, and 2 bases lay outside the gene matches. The CDR3 reads CASSLGTGIQPQHF. The CDR3 nucleotides are TGTGCCAGCAGCTTGGGGACAGGGATTCAGCCCCAGCATTTT.

The chain recombines TRBV28 with TRBJ1-2; a possible D gene is TRBD1 (6 bases). The CDR3 loop spans 12 amino acids. Trimming stripped 9 bases from V and 5 bases from J, with 13 bases between. The germline V gene has CDR1 MDHEN and CDR2 SYDVKM. DNA for the CDR3: TGTGCCAGTTCCTCAGGGGTTTATGGCTACACCTTC. Protein product: CASSSGVYGYTF.